Listed here are 23 T cell receptor beta chains from one sample, sequenced in a study of shared clonotypes between healthy human individuals. In the naive CD8 group, cells lacked CD45RO and were positively selected for CCR7, so terminally differentiated effector memory CD45RA+ cells were left out. Clones were sequenced by immunoSEQ multiplex PCR, and TCRdb holds only the in-frame ones, with some missing. The sample has around 2,100,000 clones, about 95% seen once. Sequencing was carried out using naive CD8+ T cells sorted from blood. These receptors all come from a man between 18 and 29 years old in good health.

A word on this clone: A far larger clone lies a single base away; this is likely a read error. The same CDR3 also results from other DNA sequences found in this sample. The rearrangement joins TRBV5-6 to TRBJ1-2; D possibly corresponds to TRBD1 (6 bases). The CDR3 is 13 residues long. Trimming took 3 bases from V and 4 from J, leaving 10 bases between them. The germline V gene encodes CDR1 SGHDT and CDR2 YYEEEE. DNA for the CDR3: TGTGCCAGCAGCTCTGGACAGATCTATGGCTACACCTTC. It is translated as CASSSGQIYGYTF.

This rearrangement joins TRBV7-2 to TRBJ2-1, with D maybe TRBD1 (5 bases). Trimming removed 2 bases at V and 4 bases at J, with 15 bases between. Germline V gives CDR1 SGHTA, CDR2 FQGNSA. This CDR3 has 16 residues. CDR3 residues: CASSLFSRGWYNEQFF. DNA for the CDR3: TGTGCCAGCAGCTTATTTTCTAGGGGATGGTACAATGAGCAGTTCTTC. The full variable domain, with the rest looked up from reference TRBV7-2 and TRBJ2-1, is GAGVSQSPSNKVTEKGKDVELRCDPISGHTALYWYRQSLGQGLEFLIYFQGNSAPDKSGLPSDRFSAERTGGSVSTLTIQRTQQEDSAVYLCASSLFSRGWYNEQFFGPGTRLTVL.

This chain connects TRBV19 to TRBJ2-7; D is possibly TRBD1 (6 bases). CDR3 size: 14 residues. With 5 bases removed from V and 4 bases from J, the gap between germline ends came to 15 bases. Germline assignment: CDR1 LNHDA and CDR2 SQIVND (reference sequence). CDR3 bases: TGTGCCAGTAGTTCATCACAGGGCCGATACGAGCAGTACTTC. Translating gives CASSSSQGRYEQYF.

The chain links TRBV27 to TRBJ2-2; possible D gene TRBD1, 5 bases. Per germline, CDR1 MNHEY and CDR2 SMNVEV (reference sequence). The length of the CDR3 is 16 residues. V lost 5 bases to trimming and J lost 1 base, with 14 bases between them. The CDR3 nucleotides read TGTGCCAGCAGTCCTACGGACATATTGAACACCGGGGAGCTGTTTTTT. Its protein product is CASSPTDILNTGELFF.

The gene calls are TRBV10-3 and TRBJ2-1, with D perhaps being TRBD1 or TRBD2 (6 bases each). The CDR3 totals 15 residues. The V end lost 3 bases, the J end lost 2 bases, and 11 bases lay between the germline ends. The V gene's germline CDR1 is ENHRY and CDR2 SYGVKD. CDR3 sequence reads: CAISDPGAAYNEQFF. The DNA for the CDR3 is TGTGCCATCAGTGATCCGGGGGCCGCCTACAATGAGCAGTTCTTC.

This chain uses TRBV4-1 with TRBJ2-7; the D call may be TRBD1 or TRBD2 (5 bases each). Trimming removed 3 bases at V and 2 bases at J, with 17 bases between. Germline V lookup: CDR1 MGHRA, CDR2 YSYEKL. CDR3 length: 16 amino acids. CDR3 in DNA: TGCGCCAGCAGCCATAACTCAGGGACCGCTACCTACGAGCAGTACTTC. Protein sequence: CASSHNSGTATYEQYF.

This clone was counted a single time. This chain links TRBV5-6 with TRBJ1-2, with unresolved D. Germline V gene sequence: CDR1 SGHDT, CDR2 YYEEEE. Trimming stripped 0 bases from V and 8 bases from J, with 14 bases between. This CDR3 contains 14 residues. The CDR3 protein is CASSLGDTLEGYTF. The CDR3 DNA reads TGTGCCAGCAGCTTGGGTGACACCCTCGAAGGCTACACCTTC.

Note on this clone: This sample includes further DNA sequences coding for the same CDR3. In nucleotides, the CDR3 is TGCGCCAGCAGCTGGGGTACCGGGGAGCTGTTTTTT. Amino acid sequence: CASSWGTGELFF. This chain uses TRBV5-1 with TRBJ2-2, with no clear D. This CDR3 has 12 amino acids. Per germline, CDR1 SGHRS and CDR2 YFSETQ. V gave up 3 bases and J gave up 5 bases, with 5 bases separating them. Variable domain in full (rest from reference TRBV5-1 and TRBJ2-2): KAGVTQTPRYLIKTRGQQVTLSCSPISGHRSVSWYQQTPGQGLQFLFEYFSETQRNKGNFPGRFSGRQFSNSRSEMNVSTLELGDSALYLCASSWGTGELFFGEGSRLTVL.

The chain combines TRBV27 with TRBJ2-7, with D maybe TRBD2 (5 bases). The CDR3 contains 16 residues. Germline V gene lookup returns CDR1 MNHEY and CDR2 SMNVEV (reference sequence). The V and J ends lost 3 bases and 2 bases respectively, with 17 bases between them. This CDR3 is CASSFTLPDGAYEQYF. The CDR3 nucleotides read TGTGCCAGCAGTTTCACACTTCCGGACGGGGCCTACGAGCAGTACTTC.

Regarding this clone: Within the sample, other DNA sequences also encode this same CDR3. The rearrangement links TRBV7-9 to TRBJ1-4, with unresolved D. The V and J ends lost 6 bases and 5 bases respectively, with 4 bases between them. Germline CDR1 is SEHNR and CDR2 is FQNEAQ (reference sequence). The CDR3 covers 11 residues. The CDR3 spells CASSFNEKLFF. CDR3 sequence (DNA): TGTGCCAGCAGTTTCAATGAAAAACTGTTTTTT.

The sample holds one count of this clone. The chain combines TRBV29-1 with TRBJ2-3; D might be TRBD1 (5 bases). This CDR3 contains 12 residues. Germline lookup yields CDR1 SQVTM and CDR2 ANQGSEA. The V end was cut by 4 bases, the J end by 0 bases, with 5 bases between. CDR3 sequence reads: CSVGTSTDTQYF. Written as DNA, the CDR3 is TGCAGCGTTGGGACAAGCACAGATACGCAGTATTTT.

The chain uses TRBV4-1 and TRBJ2-7; tentatively, D is TRBD1 (6 bases). CDR3 size: 17 residues. Germline-derived CDR1 and CDR2 are MGHRA and YSYEKL. Trimming took off 0 bases at V and 0 bases at J, with 15 bases between the two ends. CDR3 loop: CASSQEGAGRASYEQYF. CDR3 DNA sequence: TGCGCCAGCAGCCAAGAGGGGGCAGGGCGGGCCTCCTACGAGCAGTACTTC.

The rearrangement joins TRBV14 to TRBJ1-4; unclear D gene. This CDR3 spans 14 amino acids. Germline V gene data show CDR1 as SGHDN and CDR2 as FVKESK. V shed 2 bases and J shed 8 bases, with 12 bases lying between them. CDR3: CASSQLEFEEKLFF. The CDR3 DNA follows: TGTGCCAGCAGCCAACTGGAGTTTGAGGAAAAACTGTTTTTT.

This chain connects TRBV7-8 to TRBJ2-1; TRBD2 aligns across 14 bases. The CDR3 spans 18 residues. Per germline, CDR1 SGHVS and CDR2 FQNEAQ. J gave up 5 bases and V 5 bases, and 11 bases lay outside the gene matches. This CDR3 is CASSTSGTSGGEDNEQFF. For the CDR3, the DNA is TGTGCCAGCAGCACCTCCGGGACTAGCGGGGGCGAAGACAATGAGCAGTTCTTC.

The CDR3 here is CASSVALVANEKLFF. The CDR3 DNA reads TGTGCCAGCAGCGTTGCTTTGGTGGCTAATGAAAAACTGTTTTTT. The chain recombines TRBV7-8 with TRBJ1-4; unclear D gene. Trimming removed 5 bases from V and 3 bases from J, with 13 bases in between. The CDR3 contains 15 residues. Germline assignment: CDR1 SGHVS and CDR2 FQNEAQ.

The chain combines TRBV13 with TRBJ2-7; 9 bases fit TRBD2. Germline V gene data show CDR1 as PRHDT and CDR2 as FYEKMQ (reference sequence). The CDR3 spans 15 residues. V dropped 5 bases and J dropped 4; count of bases not matched to a gene: 9. The CDR3 DNA is TGTGCCAGCAGCGCCCTCGCGGGAGGGCCGTACGAGCAGTACTTC. Its protein is CASSALAGGPYEQYF.

The chain has TRBV21-1 and TRBJ2-5; TRBD2 is taken as the D call from the table, unchecked against the DNA. TRBV21-1 counts as a pseudogene. The CDR3 is 15 residues long. This chain's CDR3 is CASTKGRGYQETQYF. The CDR3 DNA is TGTGCCAGCACTAAAGGGAGGGGTTACCAAGAGACCCAGTACTTC.

Worth noting for this clone: The identical CDR3 is also encoded by other nucleotide sequences in the sample. The chain links TRBV9 to TRBJ2-7; 8 bases map to TRBD1. The junction had 8 bases not matched to a gene; V was cut back by 3 bases and J by 3 bases. CDR1 and CDR2 (germline): SGDLS, YYNGEE. The CDR3 covers 15 residues. As DNA, the CDR3 is TGTGCCAGCAGCGCCTCCGGGACAGGCGGCTACGAGCAGTACTTC. Translation gives CASSASGTGGYEQYF.

This CDR3 reads CASSVVPSGPASNEQFF. CDR3 DNA: TGTGCCAGCAGCGTAGTGCCCTCGGGACCCGCCTCCAATGAGCAGTTCTTC. The chain recombines TRBV9 with TRBJ2-1; D may correspond to TRBD1 or TRBD2 (5 bases each). The V and J ends lost 0 bases and 6 bases respectively, with 19 bases between them. The CDR3 covers 17 residues. The germline CDR1 and CDR2 sequences are SGDLS and YYNGEE.

The sample holds one count of this clone. This chain joins TRBV10-3 and TRBJ2-7; D is unresolved. Germline-derived CDR1 and CDR2 are ENHRY and SYGVKD. V gave up 5 bases and J gave up 2 bases, with 7 bases separating them. The length of the CDR3 is 12 residues. As DNA, the CDR3 is TGTGCCATCAGTAGCACCGCCTACGAGCAGTACTTC. As protein: CAISSTAYEQYF.

CDR3 loop: CASSSQRETTYEQYF. CDR3 nucleotide sequence: TGTGCCAGCAGCTCTCAGCGGGAGACTACCTACGAGCAGTACTTC. This rearrangement joins TRBV7-2 to TRBJ2-7; 8 nucleotides line up with TRBD2. The junction had 7 bases not matched to a gene; V was cut back by 4 bases and J by 2 bases. Germline-derived CDR1 and CDR2 are SGHTA and FQGNSA. This CDR3 comprises 15 residues.

This sequence joins TRBV9 and TRBJ2-3; 9 bases map to TRBD2. The CDR3 is 15 residues long. Germline CDR1 and CDR2: SGDLS and YYNGEE. V gave up 4 bases and J gave up 2 bases; unmatched junction bases: 5. The CDR3 region is CASSLTSGDTDTQYF. CDR3 bases: TGTGCCAGCAGCCTGACTAGCGGTGACACAGATACGCAGTATTTT.

This rearrangement joins TRBV6-5 to TRBJ2-7; TRBD2 agrees at 7 bases. Germline V gives CDR1 MNHEY, CDR2 SVGAGI. V was clipped by 10 bases and J by 5 bases; unmatched bases: 5. The CDR3 is made up of 11 amino acids. CDR3 coding DNA: TGTGCCACCATGGGGGGGAACGAGCAGTACTTC. It codes for CATMGGNEQYF.